This is a list of T cell receptor beta chains from one sample in a study of shared clonotypes between healthy human individuals. Clones were sequenced by immunoSEQ multiplex PCR, and TCRdb holds only the in-frame ones, with some missing. The profile covers around 720,000 clones, with 73% appearing a single time and around 1.8% taken by the ten largest. The specimen was memory CD4+ T cells sorted from blood. Every receptor here comes from a woman in her thirties in good health. Both conserved end residues are part of each CDR3. D genes are given only for firm matches. Clone size is shown for a subset of rows, as once, few, many or a class of expanded clone.

J gene,clone size,V gene,D gene,CDR3 DNA,CDR3 protein
TRBJ2-3,few,TRBV19,TRBD2,TGTGCCAGTAGTGTAGCGGGTCGCACAGATACGCAGTATTTT,CASSVAGRTDTQYF
TRBJ1-4,.,TRBV28,TRBD1,TGTGCCAGCAGTCCCTACCGCGGACAGGTAGTGAGGGAAAAACTGTTTTTT,CASSPYRGQVVREKLFF
TRBJ1-1,.,TRBV6-1,.,TGTGCCAGCAGTGAATACCGCGCTTTCTTT,CASSEYRAFF
TRBJ1-5,few,TRBV5-8,TRBD1,TGTGCCAGCAGCTTAGCTAGGACAGGGATGAATCAGCCCCAGCATTTT,CASSLARTGMNQPQHF
TRBJ2-7,.,TRBV21-1,.,TGTGCCAGCAGCAAAGTTTTGAGCTCAGTCCGCCGGCGCTACGAGCAGTACTTC,CASSKVLSSVRRRYEQYF
TRBJ2-7,.,TRBV6-1,TRBD1,TGTGCCAGCAGTGGAAGGACAGGGGGGCACGAGCAGTACTTC,CASSGRTGGHEQYF
TRBJ2-2,.,TRBV2,.,TGTGCCAGCAGACCGGACCTCACCGGCGGGGAGCTGTTTTTT,CASRPDLTGGELFF
TRBJ2-5,few,TRBV28,TRBD2,TGTGCCAGCAGTCCCCCGACTAGCGGGATGGGGTTTAGGACCCAGTACTTC,CASSPPTSGMGFRTQYF
TRBJ2-1,.,TRBV6-6,.,TGTGCCAGCAGTCCGGGGACGTCATACAATGAGCAGTTCTTC,CASSPGTSYNEQFF
TRBJ1-1,.,TRBV19,.,TGTGCCAGTAGTATAGCCGGGGTGGCGAACACTGAAGCTTTCTTT,CASSIAGVANTEAFF
TRBJ2-3,.,TRBV6-5,TRBD1,TGTGCCAGCAGTCAGGGGACAGGGCACACAGATACGCAGTATTTT,CASSQGTGHTDTQYF
TRBJ1-1,.,TRBV10-3,.,TGTGCCATCAGTGGAGGGGGGCAGAACACTGAAGCTTTCTTT,CAISGGGQNTEAFF
TRBJ2-7,.,TRBV5-1,.,TGCGCCAGCCGGGACCTAGCCTACGAGCAGTACTTC,CASRDLAYEQYF
TRBJ2-1,once,TRBV9,TRBD2,TGTGCCAGCAGCGTCCGAACTAGCGGGAGTTCCCATGAGCAGTTCTTC,CASSVRTSGSSHEQFF
TRBJ1-2,.,TRBV11-2,.,TGTGCCAGCAGCCGTACCAATGATTGGCGCTACACCTTC,CASSRTNDWRYTF
TRBJ2-6,.,TRBV27,TRBD1,TGTGCCAGCAGCCCAGGACAGGGGGCGACCGTGGCCAACGTCCTGACTTTC,CASSPGQGATVANVLTF
TRBJ1-1,.,TRBV7-6,.,TGTGCCAGCAGCTTCCCCCCAGGGGCGCCGGTGAACACTGAAGCTTTCTTT,CASSFPPGAPVNTEAFF
TRBJ1-5,.,TRBV19,.,TGTGCCAGTAGCGGGAGCAGTGACAGGAACAATCAGCCCCAGCATTTT,CASSGSSDRNNQPQHF
TRBJ2-1,.,TRBV9,TRBD2,TGTGCCAGCAGCCTAAGCGGGAGGGCCTGGGATGAGCAGTTCTTC,CASSLSGRAWDEQFF
TRBJ1-2,few,TRBV19,.,TGTGCCAGTAGTACTCCAGGGTCAGGTCGAGACTACACCTTC,CASSTPGSGRDYTF
TRBJ2-5,.,TRBV6-1,.,TGTGCCAGCAGTAGACAGCCCCACCAAGAGACCCAGTACTTC,CASSRQPHQETQYF
TRBJ1-2,once,TRBV19,.,TGTGCCAGTAGTATTAAGTGGACATCCGCGCCACCTGACTATGGCTACACCTTC,CASSIKWTSAPPDYGYTF
TRBJ2-7,.,TRBV28,.,TGTGCCAGCAGCCACCTGGGTGGTCGGGGCCCCTACGAGCAGTACTTC,CASSHLGGRGPYEQYF
TRBJ2-7,.,TRBV6-1,.,TGTGCCAGCAGTGTTGCGACCTTCTACGAGCAGTACTTC,CASSVATFYEQYF
TRBJ1-1,.,TRBV27,TRBD1,TGTGCCAGCGGATTCTACAGGGGCGTGAACACTGAAGCTTTCTTT,CASGFYRGVNTEAFF
TRBJ1-4,once,TRBV30,.,TGTGCCTGGAGTATAGGGGGGGTGGATGAAAAACTGTTTTTT,CAWSIGGVDEKLFF
TRBJ2-7,.,TRBV27,.,TGTGCCAGCAGTGGGGGGAGCGGCTACTCCTACGAGCAGTACTTC,CASSGGSGYSYEQYF
TRBJ2-7,.,TRBV7-9,.,TGTGCCAGCAGCCCCCGCTGGCAGTCCGCCGAGCAGTACTTC,CASSPRWQSAEQYF
TRBJ2-7,.,TRBV4-1,TRBD2,TGCGCCAGCAGCAACCCAGCGGGAGGGAGGAGCTCCTACGAGCAGTACTTC,CASSNPAGGRSSYEQYF
TRBJ2-1,few,TRBV29-1,TRBD2,TGCAGCGTTGAACTAGCGGGTACCTACAATGAGCAGTTCTTC,CSVELAGTYNEQFF
TRBJ2-5,.,TRBV6-4,TRBD2,TGTGCCAGCAGTCGACTAGCGGGAGGGGGAGAGACCCAGTACTTC,CASSRLAGGGETQYF
TRBJ2-2,.,TRBV2,.,TGTGCCAGCCGTTGGGGAGGGAACACCGGGGAGCTGTTTTTT,CASRWGGNTGELFF
TRBJ1-1,many,TRBV5-1,TRBD1,TGCGCCAGCAGCTTGGAAGGACAGGGGAACACTGAAGCTTTCTTT,CASSLEGQGNTEAFF
TRBJ2-7,.,TRBV5-1,.,TGCGCCAGCAGCTTGGGGGGAGTCTCTGCCTACGAGCAGTACTTC,CASSLGGVSAYEQYF
TRBJ2-1,.,TRBV5-1,.,TGCGCCAGCAGCTTGGTGGGGGAGGCTTACAATGAGCAGTTCTTC,CASSLVGEAYNEQFF
TRBJ2-3,.,TRBV7-9,TRBD2,TGTGCCAGCAGCTGGACTAGCGGGAGGGATGGAGATACGCAGTATTTT,CASSWTSGRDGDTQYF
TRBJ2-2,.,TRBV7-8,TRBD2,TGTGCCAGCAGCCCCGGCACTAGCGGGACCGGGGAGCTGTTTTTT,CASSPGTSGTGELFF
TRBJ2-7,few,TRBV28,.,TGTGCCACCCGACCGCACCGGGAGACCCTAGTCGGGCAGTACTTC,CATRPHRETLVGQYF
TRBJ2-2,.,TRBV10-3,.,TGTGCCAGTTCTACTATAAAGGGGGAGCTGTTTTTT,CASSTIKGELFF
TRBJ1-2,.,TRBV28,.,TGTGCCAGCACCAAGGGTGGGGGGACCTATGGCTACACCTTC,CASTKGGGTYGYTF
TRBJ2-5,.,TRBV5-6,.,TGTGCCAGCAGCTTGGTAGCGGTTCCAAGGGGAGAGACCCAGTACTTC,CASSLVAVPRGETQYF
TRBJ1-2,.,TRBV28,.,TGTGCCAGCAGTTTACAGGGGTATGGCTACACCTTC,CASSLQGYGYTF
TRBJ1-4,once,TRBV6-6,TRBD1,TGTGCCAGCAGTTACGGACAGGGATTAACTAATGAAAAACTGTTTTTT,CASSYGQGLTNEKLFF
TRBJ1-5,.,TRBV7-2,.,TGTGCCAGCAGCTTAACAGCAGATAGCAATCAGCCCCAGCATTTT,CASSLTADSNQPQHF
TRBJ1-1,.,TRBV18,TRBD1,TGTGCCAGCTCACCCCCTGGAAGGGGGCCTGAGTCTGAAGCTTTCTTT,CASSPPGRGPESEAFF
TRBJ1-2,.,TRBV28,TRBD1,TGTGCCAGCAGTAAAGGACAGGGCTTTGGGTTAGGCTACACCTTC,CASSKGQGFGLGYTF
TRBJ1-5,.,TRBV28,TRBD1,TGTGCCAGCGGCGCCCGGGACAGGGTAGTTCAGCCCCAGCATTTT,CASGARDRVVQPQHF
TRBJ2-7,.,TRBV27,.,TGTGCCAGCAGTCCTGGACCCTCTTGGGTATACGAGCAGTACTTC,CASSPGPSWVYEQYF
TRBJ2-7,.,TRBV28,TRBD1,TGTGCCAGCAGTTCCCTAGGGACAGGGACCTACGAGCAGTACTTC,CASSSLGTGTYEQYF
TRBJ2-1,.,TRBV5-1,TRBD2,TGCGCCAGCAGCTTGGGCAGCGGGGGATACAATGAGCAGTTCTTC,CASSLGSGGYNEQFF
TRBJ2-3,.,TRBV4-1,.,TGCGCCAGCAGCAGGAGTGTTTTGGGCACAGATACGCAGTATTTT,CASSRSVLGTDTQYF